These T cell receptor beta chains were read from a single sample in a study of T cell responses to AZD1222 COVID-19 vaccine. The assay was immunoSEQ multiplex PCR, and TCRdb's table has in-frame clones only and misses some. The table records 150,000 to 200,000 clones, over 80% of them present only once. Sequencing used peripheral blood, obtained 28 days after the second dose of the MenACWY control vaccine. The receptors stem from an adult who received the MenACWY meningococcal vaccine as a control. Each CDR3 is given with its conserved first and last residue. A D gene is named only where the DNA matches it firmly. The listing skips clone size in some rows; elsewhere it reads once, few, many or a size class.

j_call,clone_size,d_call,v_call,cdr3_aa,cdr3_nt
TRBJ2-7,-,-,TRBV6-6,CASSYSGGEQYF,TGTGCCAGCAGTTACTCAGGGGGCGAGCAGTACTTC
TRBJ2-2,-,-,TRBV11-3,CASSTRTLGANTGELFF,TGTGCCAGCAGCACGCGGACCCTTGGGGCGAACACCGGGGAGCTGTTTTTT
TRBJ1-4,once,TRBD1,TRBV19,CASSIGGTANEKLFF,TGTGCCAGTAGTATAGGTGGGACAGCAAATGAAAAACTGTTTTTT
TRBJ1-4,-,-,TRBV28,CASSLGGIREKLFF,TGTGCCAGCAGTCTTGGCGGGATAAGGGAAAAACTGTTTTTT
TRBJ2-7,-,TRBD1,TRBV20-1,CSASKTGGRQYF,TGCAGTGCTAGTAAAACAGGGGGCCGGCAGTACTTC
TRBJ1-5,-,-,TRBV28,CASREVLSNQPQHF,TGTGCCAGCAGAGAGGTTCTAAGCAATCAGCCCCAGCATTTT
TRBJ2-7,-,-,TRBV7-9,CASSSFLSSYEQYF,TGTGCCAGCAGCTCCTTCCTGAGCTCCTACGAGCAGTACTTC
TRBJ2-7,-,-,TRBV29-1,CSVWLAGFYEQYF,TGCAGCGTATGGTTGGCAGGGTTCTACGAGCAGTACTTC
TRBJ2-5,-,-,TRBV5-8,CASSLAPPRAETQYF,TGTGCCAGCAGCTTGGCCCCCCCTCGGGCAGAGACCCAGTACTTC
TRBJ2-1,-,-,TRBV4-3,CASSQLLVPEVDEQFF,TGCGCCAGCAGCCAACTTCTAGTTCCCGAAGTTGATGAGCAGTTCTTC
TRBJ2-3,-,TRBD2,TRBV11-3,CASSMTSGRMDTQYF,TGTGCCAGCAGCATGACTAGCGGGAGGATGGATACGCAGTATTTT
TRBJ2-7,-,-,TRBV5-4,CASSLTSSYEQYF,TGTGCCAGCAGCTTGACTAGTTCCTACGAGCAGTACTTC
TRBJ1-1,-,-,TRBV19,CASTHPLPDTEAFF,TGTGCCAGTACACACCCGCTTCCGGACACTGAAGCTTTCTTT
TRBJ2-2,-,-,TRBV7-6,CASSPLVRDTGELFF,TGTGCCAGCAGCCCTCTAGTTAGAGACACCGGGGAGCTGTTTTTT
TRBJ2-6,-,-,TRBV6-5,CASSYSPWGEANVLTF,TGTGCCAGCAGTTACTCTCCCTGGGGCGAGGCCAACGTCCTGACTTTC
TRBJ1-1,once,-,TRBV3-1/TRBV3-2,CASNTGSHTEAFF,TGTGCCAGTAATACCGGGTCACACACTGAAGCTTTCTTT
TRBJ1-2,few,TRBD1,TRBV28,CASKSGTGDGYTF,TGTGCCAGCAAATCGGGGACAGGTGATGGCTACACCTTC
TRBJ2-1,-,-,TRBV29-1,CSVTLDLINEQFF,TGCAGCGTTACCCTGGACTTAATCAATGAGCAGTTCTTC
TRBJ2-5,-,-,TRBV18,CASSFGETQYF,TGTGCCAGCTCATTCGGGGAGACCCAGTACTTC
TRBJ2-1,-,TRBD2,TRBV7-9,CASSDPTSGSWEQFF,TGTGCCAGCAGCGACCCGACTAGCGGGAGCTGGGAGCAGTTCTTC
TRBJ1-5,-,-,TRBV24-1,CATSEQRDSFNQPQHF,TGTGCCACCAGTGAACAACGCGACAGTTTCAATCAGCCCCAGCATTTT
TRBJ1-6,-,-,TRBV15,CATSRVAGTGSPLHF,TGTGCCACCAGCAGAGTCGCCGGAACGGGTTCACCCCTCCACTTT
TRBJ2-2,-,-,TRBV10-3,CAINGDTGELFF,TGTGCCATCAACGGCGACACCGGGGAGCTGTTTTTT
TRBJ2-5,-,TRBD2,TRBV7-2,CASSLRQAGPGRMETQYF,TGTGCCAGCAGCTTACGGCAAGCGGGGCCAGGGAGGATGGAGACCCAGTACTTC
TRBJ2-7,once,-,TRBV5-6,CASSFRRNYEQYF,TGTGCCAGCAGCTTCAGGCGGAACTACGAGCAGTACTTC
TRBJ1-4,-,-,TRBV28,CASSPGGDEKLFF,TGTGCCAGCAGCCCCGGGGGGGATGAAAAACTGTTTTTT
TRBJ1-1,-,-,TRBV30,CAWSRGGTEAFF,TGTGCCTGGAGTCGGGGAGGTACTGAAGCTTTCTTT
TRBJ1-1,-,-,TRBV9,CASSASGDLTEAFF,TGTGCCAGCAGCGCCTCCGGGGACCTCACTGAAGCTTTCTTT
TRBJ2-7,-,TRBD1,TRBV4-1,CASSHAGGMYEQYF,TGCGCCAGCAGCCATGCAGGGGGCATGTACGAGCAGTACTTC
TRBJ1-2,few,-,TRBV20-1,CSDSGDYGYTF,TGCAGTGACTCAGGGGACTATGGCTACACCTTC
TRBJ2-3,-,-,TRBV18,CASSRRTEQDTDTQYF,TGTGCCAGCTCACGACGGACCGAACAAGACACAGATACGCAGTATTTT
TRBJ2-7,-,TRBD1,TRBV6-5,CASSYDGTAEQYF,TGTGCCAGCAGTTACGACGGGACAGCCGAGCAGTACTTC
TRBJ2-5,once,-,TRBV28,CASNARGGARETQYF,TGTGCCAGCAACGCCCGAGGCGGGGCGCGGGAGACCCAGTACTTC
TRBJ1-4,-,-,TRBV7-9,CASSLARGNEKLFF,TGTGCCAGCAGCTTAGCGCGGGGGAATGAAAAACTGTTTTTT
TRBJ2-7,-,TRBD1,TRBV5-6,CASSPTGGDEQYF,TGTGCCAGCAGCCCAACAGGGGGCGACGAGCAGTACTTC
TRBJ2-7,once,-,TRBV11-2,CASSLASGRNYEQYF,TGTGCCAGCAGCTTAGCCTCGGGGAGGAATTACGAGCAGTACTTC
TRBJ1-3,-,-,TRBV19,CASKPPSQPSGNTIYF,TGTGCCAGTAAACCACCCTCCCAGCCCTCTGGAAACACCATATATTTT
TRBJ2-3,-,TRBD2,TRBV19,CASSSGTTDTQYF,TGTGCCAGTTCTAGCGGAACCACAGATACGCAGTATTTT
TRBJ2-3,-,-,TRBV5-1,CASSLEGQVADTQYF,TGCGCCAGCAGCTTGGAGGGGCAGGTTGCAGATACGCAGTATTTT
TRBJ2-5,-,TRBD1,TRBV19,CASSDRGLQETQYF,TGTGCCAGTAGTGACAGGGGGCTCCAAGAGACCCAGTACTTC
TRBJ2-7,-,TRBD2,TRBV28,CAIKGLAGIGEQYF,TGTGCCATAAAAGGACTAGCGGGAATTGGGGAGCAGTACTTC
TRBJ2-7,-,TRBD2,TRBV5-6,CASSGLAGDYEQYF,TGTGCCAGCAGCGGACTAGCGGGAGACTACGAGCAGTACTTC
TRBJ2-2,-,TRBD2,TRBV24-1,CATSDLALAGGGELFF,TGTGCCACCAGTGATTTAGCCCTAGCGGGAGGCGGGGAGCTGTTTTTT
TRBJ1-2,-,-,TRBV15,CATSRDLGFYGYTF,TGTGCCACCAGCAGAGATCTTGGGTTCTATGGCTACACCTTC
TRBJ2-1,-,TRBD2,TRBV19,CASLLAGGRGEQFF,TGTGCCAGTCTACTAGCGGGAGGACGAGGGGAGCAGTTCTTC
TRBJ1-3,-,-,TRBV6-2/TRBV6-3,CASSPTADTIYF,TGTGCCAGCAGTCCGACAGCGGATACCATATATTTT
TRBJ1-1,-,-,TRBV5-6,CASSLLPHTEAFF,TGTGCCAGCAGCTTGCTCCCCCACACTGAAGCTTTCTTT
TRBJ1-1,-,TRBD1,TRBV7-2,CASSPWLVAGGNTEAFF,TGTGCCAGCAGCCCCTGGTTGGTTGCAGGGGGGAACACTGAAGCTTTCTTT
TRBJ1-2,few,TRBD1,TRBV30,CAWSAADRHYGYTF,TGTGCCTGGAGTGCGGCGGACAGGCACTATGGCTACACCTTC
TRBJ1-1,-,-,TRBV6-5,CASSSAIGGNTEAFF,TGTGCCAGCAGTTCCGCGATAGGGGGGAACACTGAAGCTTTCTTT
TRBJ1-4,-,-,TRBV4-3,CASSPNTRENEKLFF,TGCGCCAGCAGCCCAAATACCAGAGAAAATGAAAAACTGTTTTTT
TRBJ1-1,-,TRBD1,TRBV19,CASIPGAGGGPEAFF,TGTGCCAGTATCCCCGGGGCTGGAGGGGGCCCTGAAGCTTTCTTT
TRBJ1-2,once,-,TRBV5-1,CASSPAGFYGYTF,TGCGCCAGCAGCCCTGCGGGGTTCTATGGCTACACCTTC